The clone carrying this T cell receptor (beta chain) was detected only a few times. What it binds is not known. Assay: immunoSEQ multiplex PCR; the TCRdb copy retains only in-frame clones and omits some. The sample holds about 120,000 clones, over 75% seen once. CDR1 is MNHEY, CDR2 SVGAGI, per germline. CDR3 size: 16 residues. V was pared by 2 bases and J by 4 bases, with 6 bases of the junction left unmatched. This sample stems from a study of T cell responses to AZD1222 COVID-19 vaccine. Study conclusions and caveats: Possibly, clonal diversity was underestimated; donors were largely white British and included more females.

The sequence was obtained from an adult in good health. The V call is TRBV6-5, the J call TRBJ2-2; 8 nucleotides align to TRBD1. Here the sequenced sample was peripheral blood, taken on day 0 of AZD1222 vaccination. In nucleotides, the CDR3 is TGTGCCAGCAGTTACAATCCCGGACAGGGCACCGGGGAGCTGTTTTTT. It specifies CASSYNPGQGTGELFF.